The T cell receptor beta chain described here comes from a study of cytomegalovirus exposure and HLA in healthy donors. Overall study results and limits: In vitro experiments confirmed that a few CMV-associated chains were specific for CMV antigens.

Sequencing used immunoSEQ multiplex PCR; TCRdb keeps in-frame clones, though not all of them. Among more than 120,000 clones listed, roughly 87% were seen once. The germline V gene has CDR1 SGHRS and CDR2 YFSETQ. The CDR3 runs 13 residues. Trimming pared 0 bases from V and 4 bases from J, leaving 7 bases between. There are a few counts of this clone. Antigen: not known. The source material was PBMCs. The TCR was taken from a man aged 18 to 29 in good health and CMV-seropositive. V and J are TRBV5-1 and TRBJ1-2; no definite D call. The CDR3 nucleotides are TGCGCCAGCAGCTTGGGAGACATCTATGGCTACACCTTC. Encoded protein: CASSLGDIYGYTF.